This T cell receptor beta chain comes out of a study of blood T cell repertoires in COVID-19. Overall study context: Samples came from the United States, Italy and Spain, spanning acute and convalescent COVID-19. T cells, B-cell-depleted T cells, or PBMCs supplied cDNA or gDNA.

V shed 6 bases and J shed 5 bases, with 7 bases lying between them. This CDR3 is built from 11 residues. In germline, CDR1 is MNHEY, CDR2 SVGAGI. The authors' processing: Estimates of nucleated cell counts were drawn from the amplification of reference gene primers. Assay: immunoSEQ multiplex PCR; the TCRdb copy retains only in-frame clones and omits some. V, J and clone size are those of that table, while D and trimming were read from the DNA. The sample lists 150,000 or so clones, 75% to 85% occurring once. The gene calls are TRBV6-5 and TRBJ1-1; a possible D gene is TRBD1 (5 bases). The origin of this receptor is a woman aged 50 to 65 in a cohort sampled during active or convalescent COVID-19. The sequenced sample was peripheral blood. The CDR3 loop reads CASRGGTEAFF. The CDR3 region has the DNA TGTGCCAGCAGGGGGGGGACTGAAGCTTTCTTT.